This record looks at one TCR beta chain sequence and its context. Its matching antigen is unknown. This CDR3 is built from 15 residues. Trimming cost V 0 bases and J 4 bases, with 13 bases left between them. Germline CDR1 SGHTS, CDR2 YDEGEE. The record originates from a study of T cell responses to AZD1222 COVID-19 vaccine. Profiling relied on immunoSEQ multiplex PCR, and the TCRdb table lists in-frame clones only, not all of them. The top ten clones hold 3.5% to 4.5% of a sample with about 120,000 clones, around nine tenths of them seen once. Study-wide results and caveats: It was only five to seven AZD1222 recipients who were seropositive at baseline. Vaccine-related CD4 TCRs covered spike, predominating at 160-218 and 743-854. A mostly white British donor set with more females was recruited, and clonal diversity was possibly underestimated.

The chain uses TRBV5-8 and TRBJ2-5, with D possibly being TRBD2 (7 bases). This specimen was peripheral blood, taken 28 days after the second dose of the MenACWY control vaccine. The clonotype originates from an adult who received the MenACWY meningococcal vaccine as a control. CDR3 bases: TGTGCCAGCAGCTTGGAGGGTAGGGGGGGAGAGACCCAGTACTTC. Protein: CASSLEGRGGETQYF.